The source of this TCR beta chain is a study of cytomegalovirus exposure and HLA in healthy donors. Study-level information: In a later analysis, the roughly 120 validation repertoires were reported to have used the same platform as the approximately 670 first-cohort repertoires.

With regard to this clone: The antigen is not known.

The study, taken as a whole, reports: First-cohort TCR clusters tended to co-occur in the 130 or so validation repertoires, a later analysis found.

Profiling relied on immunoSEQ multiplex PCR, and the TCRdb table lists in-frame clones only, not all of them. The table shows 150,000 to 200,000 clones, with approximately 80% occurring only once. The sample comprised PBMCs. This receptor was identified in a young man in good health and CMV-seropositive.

CDR3 DNA sequence: TGTGCCAGCTCGCCTCTAGCGGGAGGGCCGAATGAGCAGTTCTTC. Protein product: CASSPLAGGPNEQFF. This chain uses TRBV18 with TRBJ2-1; TRBD2 matches 12 bases. The germline V gene has CDR1 KGHSH and CDR2 LQKENI. The CDR3 runs 15 residues. Losses at the gene ends were 6 bases for V and 7 bases for J; bases not matched to a gene: 7.